These 9 T cell receptor beta chains were all obtained from the same sample, sequenced in a study of T cell responses to AZD1222 COVID-19 vaccine. Some clones are missing from TCRdb's copy, which holds only in-frame ones; the method was immunoSEQ multiplex PCR. This table has roughly 150,000 clones, over 70% appearing once. The specimen comprised peripheral blood, sampled 28 days after the second AZD1222 dose. These receptors were collected from an adult who received the AZD1222 COVID-19 vaccine.

This chain connects TRBV7-3 to TRBJ1-1; D remains unclear. The CDR3 is 14 residues long. Germline-derived CDR1 and CDR2 are SGHTA and FQGTGA. The V gene lost 0 bases and the J gene lost 7 bases, with 12 bases spanning the gap. CDR3 sequence (DNA): TGTGCCAGCAGCTTAACAATCCGGGCCGGTGAAGCTTTCTTT. Translated: CASSLTIRAGEAFF.

This chain connects TRBV11-2 to TRBJ1-1; D remains ambiguous. The ends were cut back, 0 bases at V and 4 bases at J, with 12 bases in the middle. CDR3 length: 15 amino acids. Germline CDR1 is SGHAT and CDR2 is FQNNGV. The DNA of the CDR3 is TGTGCCAGCAGCTTAGATAACTGGCGGAGCACTGAAGCTTTCTTT. This translates into CASSLDNWRSTEAFF.

The chain employs TRBV6-5 and TRBJ2-1; TRBD2 is a possible D gene (5 bases). Per the germline V gene, CDR1 is MNHEY and CDR2 is SVGAGI. V was trimmed by 6 bases and J by 7 bases, leaving 10 bases between them. The CDR3 is made up of 12 amino acids. The chain's CDR3 is CASSRGTNEQFF. The CDR3 DNA follows: TGTGCCAGCAGCCGGGGAACTAATGAGCAGTTCTTC.

The V call is TRBV2, the J call TRBJ1-5; D may be TRBD1 (6 bases). The V end was cut by 4 bases, the J end by 7 bases, with 8 bases between. This CDR3 has 12 amino acids. The germline CDR1 and CDR2 sequences are SNHLY and FYNNEI. CDR3 sequence reads: CASSGGPQPQHF. The CDR3, as DNA: TGTGCCAGCAGTGGGGGGCCCCAGCCCCAGCATTTT.

The chain uses TRBV29-1 and TRBJ2-5; D unclear. This CDR3 is built from 13 residues. Trimming cost V 5 bases and J 0 bases, with 10 bases left between them. Germline V gives CDR1 SQVTM, CDR2 ANQGSEA. DNA of the CDR3: TGCAGCGTTCCTTCACAGAACCAAGAGACCCAGTACTTC. As protein: CSVPSQNQETQYF. Full variable domain (remainder filled in from reference TRBV29-1 and TRBJ2-5): SAVISQKPSRDICQRGTSLTIQCQVDSQVTMMFWYRQQPGQSLTLIATANQGSEATYESGFVIDKFPISRPNLTFSTLTVSNMSPEDSSIYLCSVPSQNQETQYFGPGTRLLVL.

In this sample, this clone turned up once. This chain connects TRBV27 to TRBJ2-5; perhaps TRBD2 as D (7 bases). Trimming took 7 bases from V and 5 from J, leaving 11 bases between them. This CDR3 region has 12 residues. Germline V gene sequence: CDR1 MNHEY, CDR2 SMNVEV (reference sequence). The CDR3 spells CASKGGAETQYF. DNA for the CDR3: TGTGCCAGCAAGGGGGGGGCGGAGACCCAGTACTTC.

This clone was seen only once. V and J are TRBV19 and TRBJ1-1, with 10 bases aligning to TRBD1. With V trimmed by 5 bases and J by 4 bases, 7 bases remained unmatched. This CDR3 contains 15 residues. Germline loops: CDR1 LNHDA, CDR2 SQIVND (reference sequence). As DNA, the CDR3 is TGTGCCAGTAGTCCCATGACAGGGGGCGGCACTGAAGCTTTCTTT. Encoded protein: CASSPMTGGGTEAFF.

The rearrangement joins TRBV7-2 to TRBJ1-2, with D possibly TRBD1 on 5 matching bases. Germline CDR1 and CDR2: SGHTA and FQGNSA. CDR3 size: 12 residues. Trimming pared 2 bases from V and 5 bases from J, leaving 6 bases between. CDR3 loop: CASSLQGYGYTF. The CDR3 nucleotides are TGTGCCAGCAGCTTACAGGGTTATGGCTACACCTTC.

A single count supports this clone. The chain joins TRBV7-2 to TRBJ1-1, with D possibly matching TRBD1 (5 bases). V lost 3 bases, J lost 5 bases, and 7 bases lay in between. This CDR3 has 12 residues. Germline V lookup: CDR1 SGHTA, CDR2 FQGNSA. In DNA, the CDR3 is TGTGCCAGCAGCTTCAGGGTAACTGAAGCTTTCTTT. This codes for CASSFRVTEAFF.